This passage covers 20 T cell receptor beta chains from one sample sequenced in a study of CD8+CD57+ T cells in acquired aplastic anemia (dated by TCRdb to between 2017 and 2018). The listed sequencing device is Illumina HiSeq 2000. Genomic DNA served as template for TCR beta VDJ combination and CDR3 sequence profiling. TCRdb cleaned the public reads at Q25 with fastp, built clones with MiXCR and kept in-frame beta chains. A single entry per CDR3 protein holds the most common genes and DNA from its merged rows. The sample table shows about 470,000 distinct CDR3 sequences, and around 32% are seen once. The ten largest clonotypes hold under 0.95% of the sample. Flow cytometry had shown CD8+CD57+ cell expansion in the patients selected for sequencing. Sequenced sample: sorted CD4+, CD8+, or CD8+CD57+ T cells (not recorded which) from PBMCs. Source of these receptors: a human donor with aplastic anemia.

This clonotype was seen once. The chain combines TRBV6-1 with TRBJ1-4, with 7 bases matching TRBD1. V dropped 6 bases and J dropped 10; count of bases not matched to a gene: 11. The germline CDR1 and CDR2 sequences are MNHNS and SASEGT. This CDR3 contains 14 residues. The CDR3 DNA reads TGTGCCAGCAGGTCAACAGGGGATCGTGGAAAACTGTTTTTT. Encoded protein: CASRSTGDRGKLFF.

This clonotype was seen once. The chain uses TRBV6-1 and TRBJ2-7, with D maybe TRBD1 (6 bases). CDR3 length equals 13 residues. V was pared by 5 bases and J by 9 bases, with 17 bases between. Germline V gene lookup returns CDR1 MNHNS and CDR2 SASEGT. The CDR3 loop is CASSPGTSAGQYF. The CDR3 region has the DNA TGTGCCAGCAGTCCGGGGACAAGCGCCGGGCAGTACTTC.

This clonotype has ten or more counts. J is TRBJ2-3 and V is TRBV7-3, with TRBD1 matching over 7 bases. The CDR3 has 12 amino acids. The V segment lost 6 bases and the J segment 3 bases; nucleotides outside the gene matches: 0. From germline, CDR1 is SGHTA and CDR2 FQGTGA. The CDR3 DNA follows: TGTGCCAGCAGGGACAGGACAGATACGCAGTATTTT. Amino acid sequence: CASRDRTDTQYF.

This clonotype showed up just a few times. The gene calls are TRBV5-1 and TRBJ2-5, with D maybe TRBD2 (5 bases). The germline V gene has CDR1 SGHRS and CDR2 YFSETQ. The CDR3 length is 15 residues. The germline V and J ends were trimmed by 3 bases and 1 base, with 13 bases remaining between them. CDR3: CASSSPASPQETQYF. The CDR3 DNA is TGCGCCAGCAGCTCCCCGGCTAGCCCCCAAGAGACCCAGTACTTC.

This clonotype was detected many times. The rearrangement uses TRBV2 and TRBJ2-7; 12 nucleotides match TRBD2. CDR3 length: 12 residues. V shed 6 bases and J 7 bases; nucleotides not matched to a gene: 1. CDR1 and CDR2 from the germline V gene are SNHLY and FYNNEI. The CDR3 region is CASRGLAGEQYF. DNA for the CDR3: TGTGCCAGCAGGGGACTAGCGGGTGAGCAGTACTTC. The full variable domain, in which reference TRBV2 and TRBJ2-7 provide the parts outside the CDR3, is EPEVTQTPSHQVTQMGQEVILRCVPISNHLYFYWYRQILGQKVEFLVSFYNNEISEKSEIFDDQFSVERPDGSNFTLKIRSTKLEDSAMYFCASRGLAGEQYFGPGTRLTVT.

As for this clonotype: A clone one base away is much larger, so this may be a read error. The chain joins TRBV11-1 to TRBJ2-4; 7 positions agree with TRBD1. This CDR3 has 14 amino acids. The germline gives CDR1 SGHAT, CDR2 FQDESV (reference sequence). CDR3 sequence (DNA): TGTGCCAGCAACTTATCTGACAGGGTGGGCATTCAGTACTTC. It codes for CASNLSDRVGIQYF.

The rearrangement joins TRBV4-1 to TRBJ2-4; D is ambiguous. The germline gives CDR1 MGHRA, CDR2 YSYEKL. V was pared by 5 bases and J by 3 bases, with 11 bases between. This CDR3 has 14 residues. The CDR3 here is CASSLDLNKNIQYF. The DNA of the CDR3 is TGCGCCAGCAGCTTAGATCTGAACAAAAACATTCAGTACTTC.

This clonotype was seen once. V usage is TRBV7-9 and J usage is TRBJ2-3, with 8 bases aligning to TRBD1. The CDR3 loop spans 11 amino acids. Losses at the gene ends were 6 bases for V and 10 bases for J; bases not matched to a gene: 3. Germline CDR1 and CDR2: SEHNR and FQNEAQ (reference sequence). The CDR3 DNA reads TGTGCCAGCAGACCACAGGGGGCGCAGTATTTT. It specifies CASRPQGAQYF.

This clonotype occurred many times. The chain is built from TRBV20-1 and TRBJ1-2, with 9 bases fitting TRBD1. The V and J ends lost 4 bases and 1 base, in that order; junction bases with no gene match: 10. Germline loops: CDR1 DFQATT, CDR2 SNEGSKA (reference sequence). The CDR3 covers 16 residues. CDR3 residues: CSATGTGSLGNYGYTF. The DNA of the CDR3 is TGCAGTGCTACAGGGACAGGGTCCCTGGGTAACTATGGCTACACCTTC.

This chain uses TRBV15 with TRBJ2-7; 12 positions match TRBD1. There are 16 residues in the CDR3. Trimming cost V 3 bases and J 1 base; bases outside gene matches: 4. Germline V gene sequence: CDR1 LNHNV, CDR2 YYDKDF (reference sequence). CDR3 DNA: TGTGCCACCAGCAGCCAGGGACAGGGGGCGTCCTACGAGCAGTACTTC. This translates into CATSSQGQGASYEQYF.

This clonotype was seen more than once but under ten times. The rearrangement joins TRBV11-1 to TRBJ2-3; D may be TRBD2 (5 bases). Deletions cut 5 bases from V and 0 bases from J, with 15 bases between. CDR3 length: 16 residues. Per germline, CDR1 SGHAT and CDR2 FQDESV (reference sequence). CDR3 nucleotides: TGTGCCAGCAGCCCGGGGATCCGTGGAAGCACAGATACGCAGTATTTT. Its protein product is CASSPGIRGSTDTQYF.

This clonotype was found a few times. Since a much larger clone is just one base distant, this may be a read error. The V call is TRBV10-3, the J call TRBJ2-7, with TRBD1 matching over 10 bases. Trimming at V came to 6 bases and at J to 6 bases, leaving 11 bases not matched to a gene. The CDR3 runs to 15 residues. Germline CDR1 is ENHRY and CDR2 is SYGVKD. CDR3 DNA sequence: TGTGCCATCAGCGCGATTCATGGACAGGGGGGCGAGCAGTACTTC. It specifies CAISAIHGQGGEQYF.

V and J are TRBV7-2 and TRBJ2-5, with 10 bases identical to TRBD2. The V gene's germline CDR1 is SGHTA and CDR2 FQGNSA. The CDR3 covers 16 residues. The V gene end was trimmed by 5 bases and the J gene end by 2 bases; junction bases not matched to a gene: 8. DNA of the CDR3: TGTGCCAGCAGCGGCCGGCGAGCGGGGGGGCAAGAGACCCAGTACTTC. This gives the protein CASSGRRAGGQETQYF.

The rearrangement links TRBV11-1 to TRBJ2-7; 9 positions match TRBD1. Germline V CDR1 and CDR2: SGHAT, FQDESV (reference sequence). The CDR3 sequence is 15 residues long. Trimming at V came to 6 bases and at J to 6 bases, leaving 12 bases not matched to a gene. CDR3 in amino acids: CASRSALTGGGEQYF. The DNA of the CDR3 is TGTGCCAGCAGGTCGGCCCTTACAGGGGGCGGCGAGCAGTACTTC.

The chain recombines TRBV19 with TRBJ1-4; 8 bases align to TRBD1. The CDR3 sequence is 15 residues long. J lost 5 bases, V lost 4 bases, and 6 bases had no gene match. Germline lookup yields CDR1 LNHDA and CDR2 SQIVND (reference sequence). CDR3 sequence: CASSTPGGANEKLFF. CDR3 in DNA: TGTGCCAGTAGTACCCCAGGGGGCGCGAATGAAAAACTGTTTTTT.

This sequence joins TRBV7-2 and TRBJ2-2, with 8 bases lining up with TRBD2. This CDR3 has 15 residues. Per the germline V gene, CDR1 is SGHTA and CDR2 is FQGNSA. V shed 5 bases and J 0 bases; nucleotides not matched to a gene: 2. The CDR3 loop reads CASSRSGANTGELFF. As DNA, the CDR3 is TGTGCCAGCAGCCGTAGCGGGGCGAACACCGGGGAGCTGTTTTTT.

This clonotype was counted ten times or more. The V gene is TRBV2, the J gene TRBJ2-3, with 7 bases aligning to TRBD1. The ends lost 11 bases at V and 3 bases at J; junction bases unmatched: 11. The germline gives CDR1 SNHLY, CDR2 FYNNEI. The CDR3 spans 14 residues. The DNA of the CDR3 is TGTGCCGGTCATACAGGGGCAGGGACAGATACGCAGTATTTT. It encodes CAGHTGAGTDTQYF.

This clonotype was seen many times. This chain joins TRBV19 and TRBJ2-4; 7 positions match TRBD1. The germline CDR1 and CDR2 sequences are LNHDA and SQIVND (reference sequence). With 5 bases clipped from V and 8 bases from J, the junction kept 6 bases outside the gene matches. CDR3 length: 13 amino acids. CDR3 DNA: TGTGCCAGTAGTGTGACAGGGTGGGACATTCAGTACTTC. Translated: CASSVTGWDIQYF.

This clonotype was detected many times. This chain links TRBV5-5 with TRBJ2-5; 9 bases align to TRBD1. The trim removed 4 bases at V and 3 bases at J, leaving 4 bases unmatched. Germline CDR1 SGHKS, CDR2 YYEKEE (reference sequence). This CDR3 has 14 residues. The chain's CDR3 is CASSGTGGEETQYF. Here the CDR3 DNA reads TGTGCCAGCAGCGGAACAGGGGGCGAAGAGACCCAGTACTTC.

This clonotype was counted at least ten times. The V call is TRBV19, the J call TRBJ1-1; 9 nucleotides line up with TRBD1. Trimming removed 9 bases from V and 7 bases from J; junction bases left unmatched: 6. There are 12 residues in the CDR3. Germline V CDR1 and CDR2: LNHDA, SQIVND (reference sequence). The CDR3 spells CASGTGLGEAFF. DNA for the CDR3: TGTGCCAGCGGGACAGGGTTAGGTGAAGCTTTCTTT.